The present T cell receptor beta chain was sequenced within a study of CD8 T cells in ankylosing spondylitis (dated 2017 in TCRdb). Looking at the study overall: T cell receptor beta repertoires were profiled in healthy donors and ankylosing spondylitis patients so that disease-linked TCR variants could be found. The whole study cohort included under 140 healthy donors and 20 to 30 ankylosing spondylitis patients. Peripheral blood was sampled, and synovial fluid was additionally collected from ankylosing spondylitis patients.

Study-wide findings and limitations: The disease-linked clones had a CD8+ phenotype and were found at relatively low frequencies in peripheral blood. Some of the motif variants had been reported before in the synovial fluid and blood of reactive arthritis patients, a finding that suggests common disease-initiation mechanisms. Blood from ankylosing spondylitis patients appeared to be characterized by a TCR beta motif made up of under ten highly homologous amino acid variants. The disease-linked clones were reported as significantly enriched in matched synovial fluid samples from ankylosing spondylitis patients.

V sheds 4 bases and J sheds 3 bases, leaving 12 bases between their ends. Its CDR3 holds 15 amino acids, cysteine through phenylalanine. The CDR3 DNA has 45 bases and is translated from base 1. Via the germline V gene, CDR1 is MGHRA and CDR2 YSYEKL. The reads were generated on an Illumina HiSeq 2500. Quantitative 5'-RACE with molecular barcodes was used to prepare TCR beta libraries. As for the original processing: A new computational method based on a probabilistic model of VDJ rearrangement was used to identify disease-linked TCR variants. In-frame beta chains were kept once TCRdb had trimmed the public reads at Q25 with fastp and called clones with MiXCR. Entries are consolidated by CDR3 protein sequence, retaining the most common genes and DNA. These V and J calls originate from TCRdb's pipeline instead of the authors' own analysis. For this sample the table gives about 170,000 distinct CDR3 sequences, of which around 19% were detected only once. The ten biggest clones cover about 8.2% of the sample.

This clonotype was seen ten or more times. Its antigen remains unidentified. Per-base quality was not reported, and no clone a single base away is much larger than it. The source of this sequence is a male donor with ankylosing spondylitis or in good health (not recorded which). The chain uses TRBV4-1 and TRBJ2-2; the D region possibly corresponds to TRBD2 (5 bases align). Sample: blood, either unsorted or a sorted T cell fraction (not recorded which). The nucleotide sequence reads TGCGCCAGCAGCCGCGGGCCAGATTACACCGGGGAGCTGTTTTTT. The resulting protein is CASSRGPDYTGELFF.